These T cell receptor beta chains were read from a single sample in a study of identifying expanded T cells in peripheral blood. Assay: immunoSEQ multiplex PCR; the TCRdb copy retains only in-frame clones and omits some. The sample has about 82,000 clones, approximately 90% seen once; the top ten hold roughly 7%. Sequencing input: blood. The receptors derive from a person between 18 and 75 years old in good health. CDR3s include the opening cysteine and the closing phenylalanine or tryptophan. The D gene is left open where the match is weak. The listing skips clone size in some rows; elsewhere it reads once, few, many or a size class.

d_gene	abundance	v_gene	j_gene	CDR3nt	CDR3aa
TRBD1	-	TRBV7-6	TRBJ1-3	TGTGCCAGCAGCTTAGGGGGACAGGGGTCAGGAAACACCATATATTTT	CASSLGGQGSGNTIYF
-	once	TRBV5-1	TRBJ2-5	TGCGCCAGCAGCAAGAACAAGGGGATCCAAGAGACCCAGTACTTC	CASSKNKGIQETQYF
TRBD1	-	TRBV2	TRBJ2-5	TGTGCCAGCAGTGATCGTAACAGGGGGCGGGTAGAGACCCAGTACTTC	CASSDRNRGRVETQYF
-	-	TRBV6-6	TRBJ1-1	TGTGCCAGCAGTTACGGGGGGAACACTGAAGCTTTCTTT	CASSYGGNTEAFF
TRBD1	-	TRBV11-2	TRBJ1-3	TGTGCCAGCAGCCGGACAGGCCACCGCTCTGGAAACACCATATATTTT	CASSRTGHRSGNTIYF
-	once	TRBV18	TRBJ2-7	TGTGCCAGCTCACCACCGGGTATGGGCCCTAGCTCCTACGAGCAGTACTTC	CASSPPGMGPSSYEQYF
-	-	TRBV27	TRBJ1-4	TGTGCCAGCAGTTTTCGAGAAAAACTGTTTTTT	CASSFREKLFF
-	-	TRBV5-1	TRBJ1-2	TGCGCCAGCAGCTTGGCTACCCAGTTCTATGGCTACACCTTC	CASSLATQFYGYTF
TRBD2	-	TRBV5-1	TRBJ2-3	TGCGCCAGCAGCCCCCAACGTAAAACTAGCGGGAGCGGCGTTTCGGATACGCAGTATTTT	CASSPQRKTSGSGVSDTQYF
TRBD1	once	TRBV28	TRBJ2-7	TGTGCCAGCAGTGTGGACAGGGGGCTATATGAGCAGTACTTC	CASSVDRGLYEQYF
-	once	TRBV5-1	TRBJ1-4	TGCGCCAGCAGCTTTCCAGGGGCTAATGAAAAACTGTTTTTT	CASSFPGANEKLFF
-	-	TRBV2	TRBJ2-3	TGTGCCAGCACCGAACGGCTCAGCAAGCCAGATACGCAGTATTTT	CASTERLSKPDTQYF
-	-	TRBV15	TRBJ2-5	TGTGCCACCAGCAGAGATGGGCGGCAGGGTGGGACCCAGTACTTC	CATSRDGRQGGTQYF